This T cell receptor (beta chain) is drawn from a study of brain T cells in children with intractable seizures. As regards this clone: The antigen is undetermined.

TCRdb's table, derived via immunoSEQ multiplex PCR, lists solely in-frame clones and lacks some. This sample has 340,000 or so clones, with nearly 95% found just once. This CDR3 spans 12 amino acids. V was shortened by 4 bases and J by 2 bases, with 9 bases between the two germline ends. Germline V gene sequence: CDR1 SQVTM, CDR2 ANQGSEA. General study results and limits: HCMV serostatus was not known, and viral specificity came from CDR3 similarity only.

Described time point: blood from clinic visit 5 months post-surgery; TSC patient then seizure free. The chain is built from TRBV29-1 and TRBJ2-7; D is uncertain. This sequence was found in a boy under three years old with tuberous sclerosis and intractable seizures. This sample comprised peripheral blood, obtained roughly 5 months after surgery. CDR3 bases: TGCAGCGTTGTTCTCCCAGCCTACGAGCAGTACTTC. Its protein is CSVVLPAYEQYF.